The present TCR beta chain was sequenced within a study of spatial heterogeneity in lung cancer. Study information: Sequencing consistently turned up more beta-chain sequences than alpha-chain sequences.

A distinct unique molecular identifier was carried by each TCR cDNA molecule. Each CDR3 protein gets one entry after TCRdb re-called the 5' RACE reads with MiXCR. The table records some 78,000 distinct CDR3 sequences, 7% to 9% of them present only once. Study-wide findings and caveats: Among blood samples, ubiquitous expanded tumor TCRs appeared more at resection than at follow-up.

Time point noted: sample taken at primary tumor resection. The donors comprised some 70 untreated early-stage non-small cell lung cancer patients. The table lists this clonotype with a few counts. Its antigen remains unknown. The CDR3 consists of 13 residues. Germline CDR1 is LGHDT and CDR2 is YNNKEL (reference sequence). V lost 5 bases and J lost 0, with 7 bases in between. The sequencing here drew on PBMCs, taken at surgery. The rearrangement joins TRBV3-1 to TRBJ1-1; no definite D call. The origin of this receptor is a male donor with early-stage non-small cell lung cancer. The CDR3 DNA follows: TGTGCCAGCAGCACCCTATTGAACACTGAAGCTTTCTTT. Protein sequence: CASSTLLNTEAFF. Full variable domain (rest looked up from reference TRBV3-1 and TRBJ1-1): DTAVSQTPKYLVTQMGNDKSIKCEQNLGHDTMYWYKQDSKKFLKIMFSYNNKELIINETVPNRFSPKSPDKAHLNLHINSLELGDSAVYFCASSTLLNTEAFFGQGTRLTVV.